A single T cell receptor (beta chain) is shown here with its context. The target antigen is unknown. Adults of Caucasian background living in Nashville, Tennessee made up all donors. In the study's own analysis: Filtering differed since immunoSEQ provided only junctions, with no quality scores. Clones were read by immunoSEQ multiplex PCR, and TCRdb kept only the in-frame ones, dropping some. That table furnishes V, J and clone size, whereas the DNA furnished D and trimming. The sample comprises 2.5 million or so clones, more than 90% of which are singletons, and roughly 0.13% rests with the top ten. These data are taken from a study of shared clonotypes between healthy human individuals. The germline V gene has CDR1 SGHAT and CDR2 FQDESV (reference sequence). V shed 10 bases and J shed 4 bases, with 5 bases lying between them. The CDR3 covers 10 residues. Overall study findings and caveats: When compared with the clonotypes that were shared by all four sorted-subset donors, the non-shared clonotypes turned out to have lower generation probabilities. Clonotype sharing levels among donors were expected to vary with sequencing depth.

The rearrangement uses TRBV11-1 and TRBJ1-5, with D unclear. The specimen sequenced was naive CD4+ T cells sorted from blood. Noted subset: CD45RA+ positively selected. The TCR sequence derives from a man between 18 and 29 years old in good health. CDR3 bases: TGTGCCATCCTAAATCAGCCCCAGCATTTT. Translation gives CAILNQPQHF. Based on the CDR3 plus reference TRBV11-1 and TRBJ1-5, the full variable domain is EAEVAQSPRYKITEKSQAVAFWCDPISGHATLYWYRQILGQGPELLVQFQDESVVDDSQLPKDRFSAERLKGVDSTLKIQPAELGDSAMYLCAILNQPQHFGDGTRLSIL.